The entry below gives a single T cell receptor (beta chain) sequence along with its context. Its specificity is unknown. With molecular barcodes, quantitative 5'-RACE was used to make the TCR beta libraries. TCRdb passed the 5' RACE reads through MiXCR, listing each CDR3 protein once. The sample holds hundreds of thousands of distinct CDR3 sequences, approximately 20% seen once. The sample originates from a study of CD8 T cells in ankylosing spondylitis. Study-wide results and limits: Reportedly, disease-linked clones are significantly enriched in ankylosing spondylitis patients' matched synovial fluid.

This clonotype was sampled from a male donor with ankylosing spondylitis or in good health (not recorded which). Sequenced input: blood, either unsorted or a sorted T cell fraction (not recorded which).

CDR3 residues: CSVALAGNTIYF. The CDR3, as DNA: TGCAGCGTAGCCCTCGCTGGAAACACCATATATTTT. The chain couples TRBV29-1 to TRBJ1-3; D is uncertain. Per germline, CDR1 SQVTM and CDR2 ANQGSEA. V shed 6 bases and J shed 2 bases, with 8 bases lying between them. CDR3 length: 12 residues.